This T cell receptor (beta chain) was observed in a study of control samples from healthy donors and cancer patients. Only in-frame clones appear in the TCRdb table, and some are missing; sequencing was by immunoSEQ multiplex PCR. The data contain 150,000 to 200,000 clones, 70% to 90% of them singletons. Trimming removed 0 bases at V and 7 bases at J, with 18 bases between. Germline lookup yields CDR1 SGHVS and CDR2 FNYEAQ. There are 16 residues in the CDR3. The sequenced sample was blood. The clonotype originates from a man in his thirties or forties in good health. The genes are TRBV7-6 and TRBJ2-5, with TRBD2 as a possible D gene (6 bases). In nucleotides, the CDR3 is TGTGCCAGCAGCTTAGCGGGGGACTCCTCAACGGGGACCCAGTACTTC. Protein: CASSLAGDSSTGTQYF. The whole variable domain, filled in from reference TRBV7-6 and TRBJ2-5, reads GAGVSQSPRYKVTKRGQDVALRCDPISGHVSLYWYRQALGQGPEFLTYFNYEAQQDKSGLPNDRFSAERPEGSISTLTIQRTEQRDSAMYRCASSLAGDSSTGTQYFGPGTRLLVL.